The 10 T cell receptor beta chains reported below all come from one sample, sequenced in a study of control samples from healthy donors and cancer patients. TCRdb's table, derived via immunoSEQ multiplex PCR, lists solely in-frame clones and lacks some. This sample carries 98,000 or so clones, approximately 84% of them seen once, and the ten largest clones take under 8.5%. The source material was blood. The receptors derive from a man younger than 30 in good health.

The rearrangement joins TRBV4-2 to TRBJ2-1; D is perhaps TRBD2 (5 bases). Germline V gene lookup returns CDR1 LGHNA and CDR2 YNFKEQ. The CDR3 covers 16 residues. The ends were cut back, 6 bases at V and 2 bases at J, with 17 bases in the middle. The CDR3 reads CASRLAEAVTYNEQFF. The CDR3 DNA follows: TGTGCCAGCAGGCTAGCAGAGGCCGTGACCTACAATGAGCAGTTCTTC.

V gene TRBV27 combines with J gene TRBJ2-3, with D unresolved. Germline V lookup: CDR1 MNHEY, CDR2 SMNVEV (reference sequence). With 1 base removed from V and 6 bases from J, the gap between germline ends came to 11 bases. The CDR3 contains 14 residues. CDR3 bases: TGTGCCAGCAGTTTATTTCTATTATCCGATACGCAGTATTTT. Its translation is CASSLFLLSDTQYF.

The chain is built from TRBV30 and TRBJ2-5; weak D call: TRBD2 (6 bases). From germline, CDR1 is GTSNPN and CDR2 SVGIG (reference sequence). The CDR3 sequence is 12 residues long. V gave up 3 bases and J gave up 5 bases, with 10 bases separating them. The CDR3 DNA reads TGTGCCTGGAGAGGAGGGAGGGAGACCCAGTACTTC. Protein: CAWRGGRETQYF.

This clone turned up a few times. The chain links TRBV28 to TRBJ2-6, with a tentative D call TRBD2 (5 bases). Germline V gene sequence: CDR1 MDHEN, CDR2 SYDVKM. CDR3 length: 14 residues. The ends were cut back, 6 bases at V and 1 base at J, with 7 bases in the middle. The CDR3 DNA follows: TGTGCCAGCAGCCCGGGGTCTGGGGCCAACGTCCTGACTTTC. It encodes CASSPGSGANVLTF.

This clone is a singleton in its sample. The J gene is TRBJ2-7, the V gene TRBV5-5; tentative D call: TRBD2 (6 bases). The germline gives CDR1 SGHKS, CDR2 YYEKEE (reference sequence). Between the trimmed V and J ends, which lost 0 bases and 2 bases, there was a span of 12 bases. The length of the CDR3 is 15 residues. The chain's CDR3 is CASSLASAGTYEQYV. The CDR3 region has the DNA TGTGCCAGCAGCTTGGCTAGCGCAGGTACCTACGAGCAGTACGTC.

The rearrangement joins TRBV30 to TRBJ2-5; TRBD2 is a possible D gene (6 bases). Germline lookup yields CDR1 GTSNPN and CDR2 SVGIG (reference sequence). The CDR3 totals 13 residues. V was pared by 5 bases and J by 1 base, with 11 bases between. CDR3 in DNA: TGTGCCTGGGGGCAGGAGGGCCAAGAGACCCAGTACTTC. Protein product: CAWGQEGQETQYF.

The chain recombines TRBV6-5 with TRBJ2-3; TRBD2 is a possible D gene (6 bases). V dropped 4 bases and J dropped 1 base, with 9 bases sitting between them. Germline values: CDR1 MNHEY, CDR2 SVGAGI. This CDR3 region has 14 residues. CDR3 sequence: CASSLGEGTDTQYF. CDR3 DNA sequence: TGTGCCAGCAGTTTAGGGGAGGGCACAGATACGCAGTATTTT.

The chain employs TRBV11-2 and TRBJ2-1; the D gene is possibly TRBD1 (6 bases). Germline V gene sequence: CDR1 SGHAT, CDR2 FQNNGV. The CDR3 has 14 residues. The V end lost 3 bases, the J end lost 6 bases, and 12 bases lay between the germline ends. The CDR3 bases are TGTGCCAGCAGCTTTCAGGGCAGGGGCAATGAGCAGTTCTTC. Protein product: CASSFQGRGNEQFF.

CDR3 DNA: TGTGCCAGCAGTTACGAGGGAGGTAGGAATCAGCCCCAGCATTTT. Amino acids: CASSYEGGRNQPQHF. The V gene is TRBV6-2 or TRBV6-3, the J gene TRBJ1-5; unclear D gene. Trimming took off 2 bases at V and 4 bases at J, with 12 bases between the two ends. Germline V gene lookup returns CDR1 MNHEY and CDR2 SVGEGT. The CDR3 spans 15 residues.

As for this clone: At one of its ends the junction is not consistent with the germline gene, which may arise from a read error. The chain has TRBV5-1 and TRBJ1-2; TRBD1 matches at 7 bases. From germline, CDR1 is SGHRS and CDR2 YFSETQ. This CDR3 has 15 amino acids. The CDR3: CASTLGGQGVRGYTF. The CDR3 nucleotides read TGCGCCAGCACCTTGGGTGGGCAGGGGGTGCGGGGCTACACCTTC.